This TCR beta chain originates from a study of blood T cell repertoires in COVID-19. The overall study: Nucleic acid was either cDNA or gDNA, and it came from T cells, B-cell-depleted T cells, or PBMCs.

The study drew participants aged roughly 18 to 89 years from 20 to 30 US areas. Participants' own reports of clinical history determined their cohort assignment. Original processing methods: Reference gene primers were amplified, and this amplification served to estimate nucleated cell counts. Here immunoSEQ multiplex PCR was the method, and the copy in TCRdb shows in-frame clones only, minus some. Clone size and V and J calls were adopted from that table, with D and trimming inferred from the DNA. The sample lists about 200,000 clones, 86% occurring once. V trimming: 3 bases; J trimming: 3 bases; junction bases outside the gene matches: 4. Germline-derived CDR1 and CDR2 are SGHTA and FQGTGA. The CDR3 consists of 15 residues.

V gene TRBV7-3 combines with J gene TRBJ2-3; TRBD2 matches at 9 bases. The sample was PBMCs or T cells enriched from blood (not recorded which). The sequence came from a man in his forties or fifties with acute COVID-19. The CDR3 DNA is TGTGCCAGCAGCTTCACTAGCGGGTTGACAGATACGCAGTATTTT. Amino acids: CASSFTSGLTDTQYF. Drawing the rest from reference TRBV7-3 and TRBJ2-3, the complete variable domain is GAGVSQTPSNKVTEKGKYVELRCDPISGHTALYWYRQSLGQGPEFLIYFQGTGAADDSGLPNDRFFAVRPEGSVSTLKIQRTERGDSAVYLCASSFTSGLTDTQYFGPGTRLTVL.